This T cell receptor (beta chain) was captured in a study of identical twins. TCRdb reprocessed the 5' RACE reads with MiXCR, giving one entry per CDR3 protein. This sample carries approximately 680,000 distinct CDR3 sequences, roughly 7.2% of them seen once, and the ten largest clones take 1.5% to 2%. CDR3 length equals 13 residues. Trimming cost V 5 bases and J 8 bases; bases outside gene matches: 5. Germline V CDR1 and CDR2: SEHNR, FQNEAQ (reference sequence). This clonotype was recorded a few times. Its antigen is unknown. Findings and limits, study-wide: Compared with models, monozygotic twins showed more out-of-frame TCR alpha sharing. It was cross-sectional statistical analysis, not following the same donors, that the conclusions relied on. Surplus twin overlap in beta out-of-frame sequences was less pronounced.

The sample was also linked to a second study, of yellow fever vaccine responses in identical twins.

This TCR came from a woman younger than 35 in good health. Sequenced sample: PBMCs. V and J are TRBV7-9 and TRBJ2-4, with 8 nucleotides matching TRBD1. The CDR3 region has the DNA TGTGCCAGCAGCACGGACAGGGAGGACATTCAGTACTTC. Its protein is CASSTDREDIQYF.